The present T cell receptor beta chain was sequenced within a study of T cells in Graves' hyperthyroidism and ophthalmopathy. Study results and caveats: Most clonotypes that expanded in the thyroid above 0.001 also showed up in blood.

The CDR3 regions of TCR beta were amplified from RNA transcripts. Using the HTBI primer set, a first-round RT-PCR was run on the TCR CDR3. Via MiXCR, TCRdb re-called the multiplex PCR reads, giving one row per CDR3 protein. The data contain about 350,000 distinct CDR3 sequences, about 14% of them singletons. This clonotype was seen at least ten times. Its cognate antigen is unknown. The source material was blood. The clonotype was recovered from a woman in her 30s with Graves' hyperthyroidism.

The CDR3 protein is CASSSAGTSGTSWQYF. CDR3 coding DNA: TGTGCCAGCAGCTCGGCCGGGACTAGCGGGACGTCGTGGCAGTACTTC. This rearrangement joins TRBV11-2 to TRBJ2-7, with 13 bases matching TRBD2. The V gene end was trimmed by 4 bases and the J gene end by 9 bases; junction bases not matched to a gene: 12. Germline V lookup: CDR1 SGHAT, CDR2 FQNNGV. The CDR3 has 16 residues.